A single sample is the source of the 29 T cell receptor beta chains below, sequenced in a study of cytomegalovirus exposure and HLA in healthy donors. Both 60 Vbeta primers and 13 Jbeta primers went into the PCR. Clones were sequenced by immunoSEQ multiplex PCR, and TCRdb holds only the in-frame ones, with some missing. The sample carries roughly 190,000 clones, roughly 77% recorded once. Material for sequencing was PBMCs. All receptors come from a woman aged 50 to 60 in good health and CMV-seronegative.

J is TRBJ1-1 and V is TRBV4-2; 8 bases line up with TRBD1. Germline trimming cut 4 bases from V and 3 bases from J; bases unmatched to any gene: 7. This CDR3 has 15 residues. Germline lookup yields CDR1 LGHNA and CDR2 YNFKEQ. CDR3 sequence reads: CASSPGQGGDTEAFF. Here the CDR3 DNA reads TGTGCCAGCAGCCCCGGACAGGGAGGGGACACTGAAGCTTTCTTT.

For the CDR3, the DNA is TGCAGCGTTGGCGGGACAGTAAACGAGCAGTACTTC. Translated: CSVGGTVNEQYF. This chain joins TRBV29-1 and TRBJ2-7; D is perhaps TRBD1 (7 bases). Germline-derived CDR1 and CDR2 are SQVTM and ANQGSEA. This CDR3 contains 12 residues. V lost 4 bases to trimming and J lost 5 bases, with 12 bases between them.

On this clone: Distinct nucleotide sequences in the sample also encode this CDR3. The CDR3: CAISERGVEKLFF. The CDR3 DNA reads as TGTGCCATCAGTGAGCGCGGGGTCGAAAAACTGTTTTTT. V gene TRBV10-3 combines with J gene TRBJ1-4; D remains ambiguous. CDR1 is ENHRY and CDR2 is SYGVKD in the germline V gene. The V gene lost 2 bases and the J gene lost 8 bases, with 9 bases spanning the gap. There are 13 residues in the CDR3.

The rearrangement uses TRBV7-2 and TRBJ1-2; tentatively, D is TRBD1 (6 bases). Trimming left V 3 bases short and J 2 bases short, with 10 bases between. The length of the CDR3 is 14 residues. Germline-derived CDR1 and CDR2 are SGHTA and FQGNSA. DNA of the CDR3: TGTGCCAGCAGCTTGGGCAGGGGAAACTATGGCTACACCTTC. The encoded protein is CASSLGRGNYGYTF.

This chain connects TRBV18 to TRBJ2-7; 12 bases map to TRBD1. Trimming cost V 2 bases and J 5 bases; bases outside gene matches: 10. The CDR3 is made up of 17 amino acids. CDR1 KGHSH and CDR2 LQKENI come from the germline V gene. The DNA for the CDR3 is TGTGCCAGCTCACCAAGTGCCCGGGACAGGGGGCTCGACGAGCAGTACTTC. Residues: CASSPSARDRGLDEQYF.

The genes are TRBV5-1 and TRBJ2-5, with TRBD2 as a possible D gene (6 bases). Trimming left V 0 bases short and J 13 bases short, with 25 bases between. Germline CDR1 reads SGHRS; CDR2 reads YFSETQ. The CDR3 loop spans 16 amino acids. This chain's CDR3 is CASSLGAKGSGEIWYF. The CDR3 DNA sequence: TGCGCCAGCAGCTTGGGGGCGAAGGGGTCGGGAGAGATATGGTACTTC.

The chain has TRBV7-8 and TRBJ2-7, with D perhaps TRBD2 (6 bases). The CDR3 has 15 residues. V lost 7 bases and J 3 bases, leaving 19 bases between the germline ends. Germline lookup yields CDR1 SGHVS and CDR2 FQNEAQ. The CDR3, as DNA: TGTGCCAGCATCCAGAGGAGGGGATTAATCTACGAGCAGTACTTC. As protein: CASIQRRGLIYEQYF.

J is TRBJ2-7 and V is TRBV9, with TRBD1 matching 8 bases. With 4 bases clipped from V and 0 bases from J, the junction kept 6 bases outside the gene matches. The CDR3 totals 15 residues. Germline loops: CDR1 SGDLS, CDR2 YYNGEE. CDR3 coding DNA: TGTGCCAGCAGCCCCTCCGGGACAGGCTCCTACGAGCAGTACTTC. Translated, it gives CASSPSGTGSYEQYF.

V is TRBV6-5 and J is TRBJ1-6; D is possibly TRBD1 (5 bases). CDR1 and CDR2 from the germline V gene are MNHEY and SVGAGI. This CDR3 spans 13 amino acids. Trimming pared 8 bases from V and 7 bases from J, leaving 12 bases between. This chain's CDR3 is CASRSGANSPLHF. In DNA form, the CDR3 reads TGTGCCAGCCGCAGCGGGGCCAATTCACCCCTCCACTTT.

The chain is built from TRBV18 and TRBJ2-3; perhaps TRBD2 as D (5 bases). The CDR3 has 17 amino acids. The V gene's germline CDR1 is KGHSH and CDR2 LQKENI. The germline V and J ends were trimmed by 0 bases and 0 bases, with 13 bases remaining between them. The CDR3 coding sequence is TGTGCCAGCTCACCACCTAACCCGCGGGCTAGCACAGATACGCAGTATTTT. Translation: CASSPPNPRASTDTQYF.

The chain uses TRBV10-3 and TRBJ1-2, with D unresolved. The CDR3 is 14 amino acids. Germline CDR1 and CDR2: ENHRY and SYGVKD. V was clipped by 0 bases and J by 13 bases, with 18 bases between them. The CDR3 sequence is CAISESEGGRSGTF. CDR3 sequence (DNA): TGTGCCATCAGTGAGTCGGAGGGCGGCCGCTCCGGCACCTTC.

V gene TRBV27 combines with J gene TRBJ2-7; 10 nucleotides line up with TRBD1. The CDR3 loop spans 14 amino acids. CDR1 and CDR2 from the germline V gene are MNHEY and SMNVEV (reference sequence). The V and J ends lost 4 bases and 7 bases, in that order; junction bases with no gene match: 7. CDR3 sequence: CASSYRQGAGEQYF. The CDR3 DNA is TGTGCCAGCAGTTACCGACAGGGGGCAGGAGAGCAGTACTTC.

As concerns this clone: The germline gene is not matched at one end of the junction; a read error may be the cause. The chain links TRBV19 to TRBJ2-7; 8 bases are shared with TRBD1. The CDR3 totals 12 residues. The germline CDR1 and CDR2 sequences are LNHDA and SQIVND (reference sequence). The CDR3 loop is CASSVPPGQVGF. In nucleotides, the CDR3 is TGTGCCAGTAGTGTCCCCCCGGGACAGGTGGGGTTC.

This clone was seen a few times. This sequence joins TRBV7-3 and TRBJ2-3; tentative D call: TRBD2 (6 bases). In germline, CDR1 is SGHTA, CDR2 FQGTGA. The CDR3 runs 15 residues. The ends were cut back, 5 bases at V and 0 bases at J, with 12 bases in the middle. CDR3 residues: CASSRTGGSTDTQYF. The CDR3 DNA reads TGTGCCAGCAGCAGAACCGGGGGAAGCACAGATACGCAGTATTTT.

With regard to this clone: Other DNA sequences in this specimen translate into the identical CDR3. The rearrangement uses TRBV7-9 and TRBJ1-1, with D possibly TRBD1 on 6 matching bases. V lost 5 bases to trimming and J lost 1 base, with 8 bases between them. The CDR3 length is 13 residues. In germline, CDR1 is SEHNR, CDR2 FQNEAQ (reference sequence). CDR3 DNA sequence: TGTGCCAGCAGCATGACAGGGAACACTGAAGCTTTCTTT. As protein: CASSMTGNTEAFF.

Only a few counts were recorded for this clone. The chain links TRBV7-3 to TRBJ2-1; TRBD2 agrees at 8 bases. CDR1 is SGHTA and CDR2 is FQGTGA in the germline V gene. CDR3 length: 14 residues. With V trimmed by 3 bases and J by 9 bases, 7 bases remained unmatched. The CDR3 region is CASSFARGGSEQFF. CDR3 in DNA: TGTGCCAGCAGCTTCGCACGCGGGGGGAGTGAGCAGTTCTTC.

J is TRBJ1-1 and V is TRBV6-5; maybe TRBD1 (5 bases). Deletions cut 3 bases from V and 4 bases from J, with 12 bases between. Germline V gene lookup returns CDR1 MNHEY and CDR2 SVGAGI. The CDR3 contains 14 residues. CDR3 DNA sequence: TGTGCCAGCAGTTATGGGCAGGGTGTCACTGAAGCTTTCTTT. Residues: CASSYGQGVTEAFF.

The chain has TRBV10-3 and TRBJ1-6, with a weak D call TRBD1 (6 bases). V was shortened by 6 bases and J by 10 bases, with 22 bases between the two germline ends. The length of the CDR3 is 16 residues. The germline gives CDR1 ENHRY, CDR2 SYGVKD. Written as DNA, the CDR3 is TGTGCCATCAGCGATTTTCGTGGGACATCGGGGTCACCCCTCCACTTT. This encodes CAISDFRGTSGSPLHF.

CDR3 in amino acids: CASSYHGPAGTEAFF. Written as DNA, the CDR3 is TGTGCCAGCAGTTACCATGGACCTGCGGGCACTGAAGCTTTCTTT. V and J are TRBV6-5 and TRBJ1-1; D is uncertain. V dropped 2 bases and J dropped 4 bases, with 14 bases sitting between them. CDR1 and CDR2 from the germline V gene are MNHEY and SVGAGI. The CDR3 totals 15 residues.

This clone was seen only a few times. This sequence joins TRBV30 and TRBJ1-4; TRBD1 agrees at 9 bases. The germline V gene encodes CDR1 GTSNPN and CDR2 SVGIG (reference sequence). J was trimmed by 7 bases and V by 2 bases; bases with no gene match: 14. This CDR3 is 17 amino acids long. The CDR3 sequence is CAWSPGTGKGVREKLFF. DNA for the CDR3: TGTGCCTGGAGTCCCGGGACAGGGAAAGGCGTACGTGAAAAACTGTTTTTT.

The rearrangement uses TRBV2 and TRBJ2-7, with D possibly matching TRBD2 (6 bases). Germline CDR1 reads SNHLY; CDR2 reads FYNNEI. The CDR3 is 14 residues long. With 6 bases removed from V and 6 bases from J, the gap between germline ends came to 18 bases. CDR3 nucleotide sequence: TGTGCCAGCAGCAAGGAGGGTGTGGGGAGCGAGCAGTACTTC. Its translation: CASSKEGVGSEQYF.

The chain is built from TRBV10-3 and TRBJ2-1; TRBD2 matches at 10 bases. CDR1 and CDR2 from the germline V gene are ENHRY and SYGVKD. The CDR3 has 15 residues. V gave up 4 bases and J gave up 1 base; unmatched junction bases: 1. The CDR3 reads CAISAAGGSYNEQFF. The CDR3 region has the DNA TGTGCCATCAGTGCAGCGGGGGGGTCCTACAATGAGCAGTTCTTC.

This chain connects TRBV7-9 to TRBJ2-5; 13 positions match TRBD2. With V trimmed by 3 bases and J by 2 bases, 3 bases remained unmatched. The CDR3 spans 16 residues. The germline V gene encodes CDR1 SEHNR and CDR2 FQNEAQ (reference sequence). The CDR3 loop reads CASSLTSGGKQETQYF. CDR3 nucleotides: TGTGCCAGCAGCTTGACTAGCGGGGGGAAACAAGAGACCCAGTACTTC.

CDR3: CASSSVGPGANVLTF. The CDR3 nucleotides read TGTGCCAGCAGCTCCGTGGGCCCTGGGGCCAACGTCCTGACTTTC. The genes are TRBV7-9 and TRBJ2-6; D is uncertain. The CDR3 is 15 amino acids. Germline CDR1 SEHNR, CDR2 FQNEAQ (reference sequence). V was clipped by 4 bases and J by 2 bases, with 9 bases between them.

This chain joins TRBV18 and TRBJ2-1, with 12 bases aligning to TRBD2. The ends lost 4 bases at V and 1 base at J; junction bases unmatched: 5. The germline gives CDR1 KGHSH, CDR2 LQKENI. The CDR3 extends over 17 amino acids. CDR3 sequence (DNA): TGTGCCAGCTCACAACTAGCGGGGGGTCGTTCCTACAATGAGCAGTTCTTC. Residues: CASSQLAGGRSYNEQFF.

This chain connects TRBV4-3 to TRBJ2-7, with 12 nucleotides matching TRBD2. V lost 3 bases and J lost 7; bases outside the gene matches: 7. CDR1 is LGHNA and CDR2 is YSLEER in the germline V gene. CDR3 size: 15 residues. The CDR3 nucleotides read TGCGCCAGCAGCCAGGCCGGACTAGCGGGACGGGAGCAGTACTTC. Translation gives CASSQAGLAGREQYF.

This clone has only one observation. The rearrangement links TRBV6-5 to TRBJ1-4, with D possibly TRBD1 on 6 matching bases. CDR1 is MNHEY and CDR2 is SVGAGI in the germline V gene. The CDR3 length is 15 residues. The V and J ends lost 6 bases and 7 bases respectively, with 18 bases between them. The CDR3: CASRGSRGVSEKLFF. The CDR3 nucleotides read TGTGCCAGCAGAGGCTCCAGGGGAGTCAGTGAAAAACTGTTTTTT.

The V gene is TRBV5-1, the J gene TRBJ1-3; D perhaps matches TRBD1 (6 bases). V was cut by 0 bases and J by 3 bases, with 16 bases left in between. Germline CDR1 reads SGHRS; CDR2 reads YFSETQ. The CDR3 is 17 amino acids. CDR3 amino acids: CASSLEFRGFGGNTIYF. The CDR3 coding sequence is TGCGCCAGCAGCTTGGAGTTTAGGGGGTTCGGTGGAAACACCATATATTTT.

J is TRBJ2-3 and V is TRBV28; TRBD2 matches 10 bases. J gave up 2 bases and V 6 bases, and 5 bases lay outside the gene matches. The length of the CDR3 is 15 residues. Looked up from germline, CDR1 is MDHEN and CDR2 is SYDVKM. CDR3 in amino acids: CASSRLAGSTDTQYF. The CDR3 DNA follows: TGTGCCAGCAGCCGACTAGCGGGCTCCACAGATACGCAGTATTTT.